This TCR beta chain was recorded in a study of T cell responses to AZD1222 COVID-19 vaccine (dated by TCRdb to about 2021). Background on the whole study: AZD1222 recipients with second doses at about 4 weeks or about 12 weeks were pooled, because spike-specific TCR depth and breadth did not differ between schedules. A total of 233 trial participants underwent TCR sequencing, of whom roughly 210 had received two doses of AZD1222 and 26 had received two doses of the MenACWY control vaccine. Enrollment into the trials was organized by age into subgroups of 18-55, 56-69 and 70-plus years, and those subgroups contained roughly 150, 30 and 60 TCR-sequenced participants, respectively.

This specimen's time point label, per the study, means: baseline before first vaccination. The vaccinee samples were drawn from two UK trials, COV001 and COV002, one of which was a single-blind randomized controlled phase 2/3 trial testing AZD1222 (ChAdOx1 nCoV-19) in healthy adults. For TCRbeta chain sequencing, PBMC samples were collected from trial participants at day 0 and at day 28 after the second dose. For this clone: Its cognate antigen has yet to be identified. Base qualities are missing; no much larger clone stands one base away.

Study-level results and caveats: A significant rise in spike-specific TCR breadth and depth was observed after two AZD1222 doses relative to day 0 and relative to MenACWY recipients. Because no day 14 peak-response samples were available, repertoires were characterized only after the peak T cell response. Reportedly, almost half of the unique spike-specific TCRs recognized epitopes lying outside the regions that are mutated in the B.1.351 and B.1.1.7 variants. Only a handful of AZD1222 recipients were SARS-CoV-2 seropositive at baseline, limiting conclusions about previously exposed vaccinees. In the small 56-69-year group, the increase in depth fell short of significance, most likely because of low power. CD4 TCRs associated with the vaccine covered the entire spike protein, and the dominant responses were in regions 160-218 and 743-854. Participants were mostly white British and included more females than males, and it was suggested by the authors that clonal diversity may have been underestimated.

The CDR3 regions of human TCRbeta chains were subjected to immunosequencing. The published analysis was carried out like this. Repertoire TCRs were checked for matches against a reference library of SARS-CoV-2-specific TCRs that had been generated using the MIRA antigen-specificity platform. Breadth meant the fraction of unique TCRs that were SARS-CoV-2-associated, whereas depth meant the fraction of total T cells that were SARS-CoV-2-associated. Using the MIRA data, each spike-specific TCR was assigned both to the spike region to which the TCR was reactive and to a CD4 or CD8 class. Log10-transformed breadth and depth values were compared by one-way ANOVA with Sidak's multiple comparisons tests. The immuneACCESS repertoire file appears here via TCRdb, limited to in-frame rearrangements. These files lack a portion of the clones; in checked studies, under half of the deficit traces to unresolved V genes, and the cause of the others is not known. V, J and clone size are those of that table, while D and trimming were read from the DNA. Here the sample has 100,000 to 150,000 clones; roughly 94% occur a single time. In total, the top ten clones hold around 7% of the sample.

From its cysteine to its phenylalanine, the CDR3 spans 17 amino acids. The entry retains the CDR3 DNA only, 51 bases that are in frame from base 1. Based on the germline V gene, the CDR1 and CDR2 sequences are MGHDK and SYGVNS. V lost 2 bases and J lost 7 bases, and the count of bases not matched to a germline gene is 9. The sample was peripheral blood, taken on day 0 of AZD1222 vaccination. Here the chain combines TRBV25-1 and TRBJ2-1; a stretch of 12 junction bases matches TRBD1. The receptor's source is an adult in good health. The nucleotide sequence reads as follows: TGTGCCAGCAGTGAACCGAGGGACAGGGGGCTAGGTAATGAGCAGTTCTTC. Translated, this is CASSEPRDRGLGNEQFF.